A single T cell receptor (beta chain) is shown here with its context. What it recognizes is unknown. This entry belongs to a study of CD8+ T cells in alopecia areata. Study in general: A regimen of oral tofacitinib, 5 to 10 mg twice daily, was given to treated patients.

Treatment in this sample: oral pan-JAK inhibitor, 5-10 mg twice daily. Study results and caveats: Tissue-resident alphabeta T cells belonging to normal skin likewise get sequenced within scalp specimens. Higher clonality than in normal scalp was seen in lesional scalp, especially alopecia totalis/universalis.

Sequencing used cDNA as its template, made by extracting RNA and reverse transcribing it. This table comes from immunoSEQ multiplex PCR, and its TCRdb copy is limited to in-frame clones, with some not included. The sample has roughly 100,000 clones, around 86% seen once. Germline CDR1 is MNHEY and CDR2 is SMNVEV (reference sequence). V was trimmed by 6 bases and J by 5 bases, leaving 18 bases between them. The CDR3 is 15 residues long. This specimen was CD8+ T cells sorted from blood, taken at approximately week 34, from a patient treated with tofacitinib. This receptor was obtained from a human donor with alopecia areata. The rearrangement uses TRBV27 and TRBJ2-3; D unclear. CDR3 in amino acids: CASSFIGAARDTQYF. CDR3 nucleotide sequence: TGTGCCAGCAGCTTTATAGGTGCGGCGAGAGATACGCAGTATTTT.